The TCR beta chain described here comes from a study of graft-versus-host responses after intestinal transplantation. About the research overall: Every recipient had anti-thymocyte globulin induction and about three years of tacrolimus plus steroids.

As concerns this clone: What it recognizes is unknown.

The CDR3 has 15 residues. Germline lookup yields CDR1 SNHLY and CDR2 FYNNEI. With 3 bases removed from V and 6 bases from J, the gap between germline ends came to 12 bases. Sequencing was performed with immunoSEQ multiplex PCR; in TCRdb, only in-frame clones are kept and a portion is missing. The sample holds over 65,000 clones, 80% to 95% seen once. General observations from the study: Some patients had graft-donor T cell macrochimerism, and their allografts showed high graft-versus-host to host-versus-graft clonal ratios.

This TCR was sampled from a human donor who was the organ donor for an intestinal transplant. Sequenced here: unstimulated CD8+ T cells sorted from spleen or lymph node cells, sampled before transplant. The chain joins TRBV2 to TRBJ1-6, with D unclear. The CDR3 here is CASSDPRYFNSPLHF. CDR3 DNA sequence: TGTGCCAGCAGTGATCCCCGGTACTTTAATTCACCCCTCCACTTT.